The 16 T cell receptor beta chains given below trace back to one sample, sequenced in a study of shared clonotypes between healthy human individuals. The data were produced by immunoSEQ multiplex PCR, yet TCRdb's version contains in-frame clones alone and is incomplete. Of 550,000 to 700,000 clones in the sample, around three quarters were seen once. The sample was memory CD4+ T cells sorted from blood. The sample's subset: CD45RA-negative fraction. The receptors come from a woman in her twenties or thirties in good health.

The J gene is TRBJ2-1, the V gene TRBV19; 7 bases are shared with TRBD1. The CDR3 is 15 residues long. The V and J ends lost 7 bases and 2 bases, in that order; junction bases with no gene match: 8. Germline CDR1 LNHDA, CDR2 SQIVND (reference sequence). The CDR3 loop reads CASTQTGQAYNEQFF. The CDR3 DNA reads TGTGCCAGTACCCAAACTGGACAGGCCTACAATGAGCAGTTCTTC. The complete variable domain, with remaining parts taken from reference TRBV19 and TRBJ2-1, reads DGGITQSPKYLFRKEGQNVTLSCEQNLNHDAMYWYRQDPGQGLRLIYYSQIVNDFQKGDIAEGYSVSREKKESFPLTVTSAQKNPTAFYLCASTQTGQAYNEQFFGPGTRLTVL.

This chain connects TRBV6-8 to TRBJ2-7, with 8 positions matching TRBD2. V lost 7 bases and J lost 2; bases outside the gene matches: 16. The CDR3 loop spans 17 amino acids. Germline values: CDR1 MNHGY, CDR2 SAAAGT. CDR3 amino acids: CASNPHRPLAGTYEQYF. CDR3 DNA: TGTGCCAGCAACCCACATCGGCCGCTAGCGGGTACCTACGAGCAGTACTTC.

The gene calls are TRBV7-8 and TRBJ1-5; the D is unclear. There are 15 residues in the CDR3. V shed 7 bases and J shed 2 bases, with 15 bases lying between them. Germline CDR1 is SGHVS and CDR2 is FQNEAQ. The CDR3 bases are TGTGCCAGCACCCAATCGACCGGTGGCAATCAGCCCCAGCATTTT. Protein product: CASTQSTGGNQPQHF.

Details on this clone: Other DNA sequences within the sample encode an identical CDR3. The V and J genes are TRBV5-1 and TRBJ2-1; TRBD2 aligns across 11 bases. V gave up 2 bases and J gave up 5 bases; unmatched junction bases: 3. The CDR3 covers 15 residues. The germline V gene has CDR1 SGHRS and CDR2 YFSETQ. DNA for the CDR3: TGCGCCAGCAGCTTTACTAGCGGGAGCAACAATGAGCAGTTCTTC. This sequence encodes CASSFTSGSNNEQFF. Combining the CDR3 with reference TRBV5-1 and TRBJ2-1 gives the whole variable domain KAGVTQTPRYLIKTRGQQVTLSCSPISGHRSVSWYQQTPGQGLQFLFEYFSETQRNKGNFPGRFSGRQFSNSRSEMNVSTLELGDSALYLCASSFTSGSNNEQFFGPGTRLTVL.

The chain has TRBV4-1 and TRBJ2-4; 12 bases agree with TRBD2. This CDR3 has 16 residues. Germline assignment: CDR1 MGHRA and CDR2 YSYEKL. V gave up 2 bases and J gave up 4 bases; unmatched junction bases: 3. The CDR3: CASSQPTSGRKNIQYF. CDR3 bases: TGCGCCAGCAGCCAACCGACTAGCGGGAGAAAAAACATTCAGTACTTC.

The J gene is TRBJ2-3, the V gene TRBV7-9, with a weak D call TRBD1 (5 bases). V lost 5 bases and J 6 bases, leaving 15 bases between the germline ends. In germline, CDR1 is SEHNR, CDR2 FQNEAQ (reference sequence). CDR3 length: 14 residues. The DNA for the CDR3 is TGTGCCAGCAGCATTCAGGGTGGTGACGATACGCAGTATTTT. Translation: CASSIQGGDDTQYF.

In its sample, this clone was seen once. V gene TRBV2 combines with J gene TRBJ2-3; 8 nucleotides line up with TRBD2. J gave up 0 bases and V 4 bases, and 3 bases lay outside the gene matches. The CDR3 sequence is 15 residues long. The germline gives CDR1 SNHLY, CDR2 FYNNEI. The CDR3 region has the DNA TGTGCCAGCAGTGGACTAGCGCTTAGCACAGATACGCAGTATTTT. Translating it yields CASSGLALSTDTQYF.

The gene calls are TRBV5-1 and TRBJ1-2; 12 bases map to TRBD1. The CDR3 has 14 residues. CDR1 and CDR2 from the germline V gene are SGHRS and YFSETQ. V was clipped by 4 bases and J by 8 bases; unmatched bases: 6. The CDR3 reads CASSTGQGAGGYTF. The DNA for the CDR3 is TGCGCCAGCAGCACGGGACAGGGGGCCGGGGGCTACACCTTC.

The chain uses TRBV28 and TRBJ1-5; D remains ambiguous. The CDR3 covers 12 residues. Germline lookup yields CDR1 MDHEN and CDR2 SYDVKM. With 2 bases removed from V and 9 bases from J, the gap between germline ends came to 8 bases. CDR3 in amino acids: CASSLLSGPQHF. The CDR3 DNA reads TGTGCCAGCAGTTTACTGTCAGGGCCCCAGCATTTT.

This chain uses TRBV28 with TRBJ2-1; D uncertain. Germline lookup yields CDR1 MDHEN and CDR2 SYDVKM. V shed 11 bases and J shed 0 bases, with 11 bases lying between them. The CDR3 is 13 residues long. The chain's CDR3 is CAGGRSSYNEQFF. DNA of the CDR3: TGTGCCGGTGGACGGAGCTCCTACAATGAGCAGTTCTTC.

V usage is TRBV7-8 and J usage is TRBJ2-1; D not certain. Germline V gene sequence: CDR1 SGHVS, CDR2 FQNEAQ. The CDR3 consists of 15 residues. Trimming took off 2 bases at V and 9 bases at J, with 17 bases between the two ends. The CDR3 coding sequence is TGTGCCAGCAGCTTATCTCCGATCAGATACCCTGAGCAGTTCTTC. It encodes CASSLSPIRYPEQFF.

This clone was found many times. This sample also contains other DNA sequences that code for the same CDR3. The chain joins TRBV27 to TRBJ2-5; TRBD2 agrees at 7 bases. The V and J ends lost 2 bases and 4 bases, in that order; junction bases with no gene match: 4. Germline V gene data show CDR1 as MNHEY and CDR2 as SMNVEV (reference sequence). The CDR3 sequence is 14 residues long. CDR3 protein: CASSLAGARETQYF. The CDR3 coding sequence is TGTGCCAGCAGTTTAGCGGGAGCTAGAGAGACCCAGTACTTC.

The rearrangement uses TRBV29-1 and TRBJ2-1, with 12 nucleotides matching TRBD2. V gave up 4 bases and J gave up 5 bases; unmatched junction bases: 6. The V gene's germline CDR1 is SQVTM and CDR2 ANQGSEA. There are 15 residues in the CDR3. The CDR3 sequence is CSVGKRLAGDNEQFF. In DNA, the CDR3 is TGCAGCGTTGGGAAGAGACTAGCGGGAGACAATGAGCAGTTCTTC.

CDR3 region: CASSLASGRQETQYF. The DNA of the CDR3 is TGCGCCAGCAGCTTGGCTAGCGGGAGGCAAGAGACCCAGTACTTC. The J gene is TRBJ2-5, the V gene TRBV5-1; TRBD2 aligns across 11 bases. CDR3 size: 15 residues. V dropped 0 bases and J dropped 2; count of bases not matched to a gene: 0. Germline V gene data show CDR1 as SGHRS and CDR2 as YFSETQ.

This clone was seen ten or more times. The J gene is TRBJ2-5, the V gene TRBV4-2; D remains ambiguous. The CDR3 totals 14 residues. V was trimmed by 0 bases and J by 7 bases, leaving 12 bases between them. The germline gives CDR1 LGHNA, CDR2 YNFKEQ. CDR3 nucleotides: TGTGCCAGCAGCCAAGATACGGCGCCCGGGACCCAGTACTTC. This sequence encodes CASSQDTAPGTQYF.

This clone was seen a few times. The V call is TRBV9, the J call TRBJ2-1, with 14 bases fitting TRBD2. V lost 4 bases, J lost 4 bases, and 4 bases stayed unmatched. Germline-derived CDR1 and CDR2 are SGDLS and YYNGEE. The CDR3 extends over 16 amino acids. The CDR3 is CASSPGLAGVYNEQFF. The DNA of the CDR3 is TGTGCCAGCAGCCCGGGACTAGCGGGAGTTTACAATGAGCAGTTCTTC. The full variable domain, rest sourced from reference TRBV9 and TRBJ2-1, is DSGVTQTPKHLITATGQRVTLRCSPRSGDLSVYWYQQSLDQGLQFLIQYYNGEERAKGNILERFSAQQFPDLHSELNLSSLELGDSALYFCASSPGLAGVYNEQFFGPGTRLTVL.